One TCR beta chain is described in this entry. Sequence at one end of the junction differs from germline and may be a read error. The germline V gene encodes CDR1 SQVTM and CDR2 ANQGSEA. There are 18 residues in the CDR3. The data originate from a study of T cells in Graves' hyperthyroidism and ophthalmopathy. Using RNA transcripts as the source, TCR beta CDR3 regions were amplified. The HTBI set primed first-round TCR CDR3 RT-PCR. One entry per CDR3 protein results from TCRdb running MiXCR on the multiplex PCR reads. This sample has 700,000 to 950,000 distinct CDR3 sequences, with around a third found just once. Calling Graves' hyperthyroidism stable meant ophthalmopathy did not progress within 18 months. Newly diagnosed hyperthyroidism, duration under 2 months, in patients aged 18 to 65.

The sample consisted of blood. The chain uses TRBV29-1 and TRBJ2-6; 10 nucleotides align to TRBD2. This sequence originates from a woman in her thirties or forties with Graves' hyperthyroidism. The CDR3 here is CSVETTSGRSSGANALTF. The CDR3 nucleotides are TGCAGCGTTGAAACGACTAGCGGGCGAAGCTCTGGGGCCAACGCCCTGACTTTC.